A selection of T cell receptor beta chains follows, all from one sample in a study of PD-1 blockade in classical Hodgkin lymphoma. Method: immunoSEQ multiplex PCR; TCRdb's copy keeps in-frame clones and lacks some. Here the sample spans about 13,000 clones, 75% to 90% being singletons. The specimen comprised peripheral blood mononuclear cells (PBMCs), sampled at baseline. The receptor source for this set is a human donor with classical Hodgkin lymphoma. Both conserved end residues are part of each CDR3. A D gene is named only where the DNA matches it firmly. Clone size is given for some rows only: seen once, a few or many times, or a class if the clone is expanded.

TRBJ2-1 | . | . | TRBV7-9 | TGTGCCAGCAGCTTGACGAAGGGCCAGTACAATGAGCAGTTCTTC | CASSLTKGQYNEQFF
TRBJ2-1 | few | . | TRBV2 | TGTGCCAGCAGACCAAGCGGAAGCTCCTACAATGAGCAGTTCTTC | CASRPSGSSYNEQFF
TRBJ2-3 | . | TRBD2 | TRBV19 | TGTGCCAGTAGCCGGGACTATAGCACAGATACGCAGTATTTT | CASSRDYSTDTQYF
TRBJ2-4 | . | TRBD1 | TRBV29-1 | TGCAGCGTTGAACCAGGGGGCGGCAAAAACATTCAGTACTTC | CSVEPGGGKNIQYF
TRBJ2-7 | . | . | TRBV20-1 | TGCAGCCTGGCGACAGGCTACGAGCAGTACTTC | CSLATGYEQYF
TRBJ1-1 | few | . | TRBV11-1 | TGTGCCAGCAGTTGGGACGGGAACACTGAAGCTTTCTTT | CASSWDGNTEAFF
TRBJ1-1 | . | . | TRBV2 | TGTGCCAGCAGCCCCACAGGACTTGCCGCTGAAGCTTTCTTT | CASSPTGLAAEAFF
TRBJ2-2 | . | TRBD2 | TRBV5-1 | TGCGCCAGCAGCTTGGAACTAGCGGGAGGGCCAGCCGGGGAGCTGTTTTTT | CASSLELAGGPAGELFF
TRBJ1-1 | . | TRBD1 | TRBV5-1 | TGCGCCAGCAGCCAGCAACAGGGGGCGCTTACTGAAGCTTTCTTT | CASSQQQGALTEAFF
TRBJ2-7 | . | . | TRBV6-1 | TGTGCCAGCAGTGAAAGCGGGTTCAGGGAGCAGTACTTC | CASSESGFREQYF
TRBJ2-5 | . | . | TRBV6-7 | TGTGCCAGCAGCAAACTAGGGGCGAAACAAGAGACCCAGTACTTC | CASSKLGAKQETQYF
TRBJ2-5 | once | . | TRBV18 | TGTGCCAGCTCACCACGGAAGAGTAAGGAAGAGACCCAGTACTTC | CASSPRKSKEETQYF
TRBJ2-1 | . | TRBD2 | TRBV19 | TGTGCCAGTAGCCCCGGGACTAGCGGGAGGCGGGAGCAGTTCTTC | CASSPGTSGRREQFF
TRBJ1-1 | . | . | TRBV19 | TGTGCCAGTAGCACCTCAGTTAACACTGAAGCTTTCTTT | CASSTSVNTEAFF
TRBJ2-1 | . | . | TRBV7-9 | TGTGCCAGCAGCTTAGGGTTTCTTGTCGAAGTCAAGTTCTTC | CASSLGFLVEVKFF
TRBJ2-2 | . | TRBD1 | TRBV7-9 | TGTGCCAGCAGTTATCGTATAGGTACAGGGGACGCCGGGGAGCTGTTTTTT | CASSYRIGTGDAGELFF
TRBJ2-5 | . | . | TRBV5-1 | TGCGCCAGCAGCCCGAGCGTGGCAGGCGAAGAGACCCAGTACTTC | CASSPSVAGEETQYF
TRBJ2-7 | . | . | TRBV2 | TGTGCCAGCAGTGGAAGGCAGGTCCCTGCCTACGAGCAGTACTTC | CASSGRQVPAYEQYF
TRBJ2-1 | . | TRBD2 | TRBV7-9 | TGTGCCAGCAGCTTCGGGACTAGCGGGGACAATGAGCAGTTCTTC | CASSFGTSGDNEQFF
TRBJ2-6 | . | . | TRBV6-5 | TGTGCCAGCAGTACGCACCCTGGGGCCAACGTCCTGACTTTC | CASSTHPGANVLTF
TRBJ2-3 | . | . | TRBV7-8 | TGTGCCAGCAGCCTTGGCCTAGGTTATACGCAGTATTTT | CASSLGLGYTQYF
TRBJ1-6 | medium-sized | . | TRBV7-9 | TGTGCCAGCAGCTTCCAAAGTTCACCCCTCCACTTT | CASSFQSSPLHF
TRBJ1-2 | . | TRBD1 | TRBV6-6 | TGTGCCAGCAGAACACAGGGGGCTAACTATGGCTACACCTTC | CASRTQGANYGYTF
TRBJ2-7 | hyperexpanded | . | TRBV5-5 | TGTGCCAGCAGCCGGACCCTCTACGAGCAGTACTTC | CASSRTLYEQYF
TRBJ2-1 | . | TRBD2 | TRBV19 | TGTGCCAGTAGTATAGATCTGGGGCGGGAGGAGTTCTTC | CASSIDLGREEFF
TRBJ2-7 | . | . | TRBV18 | TGTGCCAGCTCACCACTTGGCGTAAGGGCCAGCGAGCAGTACTTC | CASSPLGVRASEQYF
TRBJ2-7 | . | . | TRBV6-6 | TGTGCCAGCAGCGCCCCTCGGCGGGGTTCCTACGAGCAGTACTTC | CASSAPRRGSYEQYF
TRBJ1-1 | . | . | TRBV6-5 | TGTGCCAGCAGTGAGTGGGGCAGGGTACTCTTT | CASSEWGRVLF
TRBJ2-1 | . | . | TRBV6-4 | TGTGCCAGCAGTGACTCGGTAGGGGCAGGGTACAATGAGCAGTTCTTC | CASSDSVGAGYNEQFF
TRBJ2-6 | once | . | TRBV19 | TGTGCCAGTAGTTCCCTGGGAGGGGCCAACGTCCTGACTTTC | CASSSLGGANVLTF
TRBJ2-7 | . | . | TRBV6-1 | TGTGCCACCTCGGTCCTCTACGAGCAGTACTTC | CATSVLYEQYF
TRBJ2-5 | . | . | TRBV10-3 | TGTGCCATCAGAGAGGCAGGAGAGACCCAGTACTTC | CAIREAGETQYF
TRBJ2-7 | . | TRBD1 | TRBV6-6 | TGTGCCAGCAGTTATCCCGGGACAGGGTATGAGCAGTACTTC | CASSYPGTGYEQYF
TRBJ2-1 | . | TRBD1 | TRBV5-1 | TGCGCCAGCAGCTGGACGGGACAGGGGGGATACAATGAGCAGTTCTTC | CASSWTGQGGYNEQFF
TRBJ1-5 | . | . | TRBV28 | TGTGCCAGCAGGCTCACCGGGGGGTTGTGGCAGCCCCAGCATTTT | CASRLTGGLWQPQHF
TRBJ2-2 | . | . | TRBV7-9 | TGTGCCAGCTATACCCAAAGGGGACCGAACACCGGGGAGCTGTTTTTT | CASYTQRGPNTGELFF
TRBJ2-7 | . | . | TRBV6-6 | TGTGCCAGCAGCTCCCGCGGGGCTCGATACGAGCAGTACTTC | CASSSRGARYEQYF
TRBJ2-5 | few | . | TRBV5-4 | TGTGCCAGCAGCTCAGGGGAGACCCAGTACTTC | CASSSGETQYF
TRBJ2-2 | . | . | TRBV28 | TGTGCCAGCAGTCCAACTCAGTGGGGCGGGGAGCTGTTTTTT | CASSPTQWGGELFF
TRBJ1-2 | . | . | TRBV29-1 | TGCAGCGTTGAAGAGCTCTCACTAGCTAACTATGGCTACACCTTC | CSVEELSLANYGYTF
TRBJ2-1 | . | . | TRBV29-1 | TGCAGCGTTGTAAATCCGGCCTCCTACAATGAGCAGTTCTTC | CSVVNPASYNEQFF
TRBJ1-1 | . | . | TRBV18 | TGTGCCAGCTCACCCGACAGCCTGAACACTGAAGCTTTCTTT | CASSPDSLNTEAFF
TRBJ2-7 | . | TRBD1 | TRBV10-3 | TGTGCCATCAGTCCCGGGACAGGGGTAGGTGCCTACGAGCAGTACTTC | CAISPGTGVGAYEQYF
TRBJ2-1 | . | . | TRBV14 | TGTGCCAGCAGCCAAGGTTTGGCGGGGCTCTACAATGAGCAGTTCTTC | CASSQGLAGLYNEQFF
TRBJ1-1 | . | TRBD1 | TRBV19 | TGTGCCAGTAGTATAGGACAGGGTGGCACTGAAGCTTTCTTT | CASSIGQGGTEAFF
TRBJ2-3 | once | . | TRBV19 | TGTGCCAGTAGTGTCGCAGATACGCAGTATTTT | CASSVADTQYF
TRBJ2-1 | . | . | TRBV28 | TGTGCCAGCAGTCGTCGATATTCCCCGGGCAATGAGCAGTTCTTC | CASSRRYSPGNEQFF
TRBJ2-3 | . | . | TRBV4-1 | TGCGCCAGCAGCACACCTAGCGTACCTACGACAGATACGCAGTATTTT | CASSTPSVPTTDTQYF
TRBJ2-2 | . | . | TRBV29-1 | TGCAGCGTTGGCTGGGCTAGCGGGGAGCTGTTTTTT | CSVGWASGELFF
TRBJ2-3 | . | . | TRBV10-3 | TGTGCCATCAGTCCGGGCACAGATACGCAGTATTTT | CAISPGTDTQYF